A selection of T cell receptor beta chains follows, all from one sample in a study of cytomegalovirus exposure and HLA in healthy donors. Assay: immunoSEQ multiplex PCR; the TCRdb copy retains only in-frame clones and omits some. Of 130,000 or so clones in the sample, almost 85% were seen once. The sequenced material came from PBMCs. These TCRs come from a man between 18 and 29 years old in good health and CMV-seropositive. The conserved cysteine and the conserved F or W are not part of the CDR3 here. Size tells how often a clone was seen (once, few, many) or the class of an expanded clone, and some rows leave it out.

v_gene,j_gene,abundance,CDR3aa
TRBV29-1,TRBJ1-1,NA,SVEDGNRANTEAF
TRBV6-6,TRBJ2-7,NA,ASSYQQSTYEQY
TRBV19,TRBJ1-4,once,ASSITVSNEKLF
TRBV29-1,TRBJ2-7,NA,SVEEGGRYEQY
TRBV28,TRBJ2-5,NA,ASRLAGGWETQY
TRBV27,TRBJ1-1,NA,ASSQDRVNTEAF
TRBV11-3,TRBJ2-5,NA,ASSPGGAGVQETQY
TRBV5-4,TRBJ2-7,NA,ASSSGTGEYEQY
TRBV6-1,TRBJ1-2,NA,ASSETIFGQV
TRBV5-1,TRBJ1-1,NA,ASSLGPTEAF
TRBV18,TRBJ2-2,few,ASSSPGQGATGELF
TRBV5-1,TRBJ2-5,NA,ASRGAPNGGETQY
TRBV30,TRBJ2-7,NA,AWSPLGQGAPPEPYEQY
TRBV30,TRBJ2-7,NA,AWSVGGGYEQY
TRBV10-1,TRBJ1-5,NA,ASFSRGPQPQH
TRBV27,TRBJ1-1,NA,ASSSGQMNTEAF
TRBV5-4,TRBJ2-2,few,ASSLATTSGSSSGELF
TRBV5-1,TRBJ2-3,NA,ASSQTGGSRTDTQY
TRBV20-1,TRBJ1-2,NA,SAKINYGYT
TRBV28,TRBJ2-7,few,ASSSPRTTHGEYEQY
TRBV6-4,TRBJ2-2,few,ASSLSGRGTGELF
TRBV7-3,TRBJ2-1,NA,ASSGLGSYNEQF
TRBV27,TRBJ1-1,NA,ASSPGQGWNTEAF
TRBV28,TRBJ1-4,NA,ASSFVGARELF
TRBV6-5,TRBJ2-7,NA,ASSSTTSGGSYEQY
TRBV5-1,TRBJ2-5,NA,ASSGRAGSLSETQY
TRBV5-6,TRBJ1-1,NA,ASSLGRGYTEAF
TRBV5-1,TRBJ2-7,once,ASSFPGYEQY
TRBV7-2,TRBJ2-3,NA,ASSLARSERFSTDTQY
TRBV28,TRBJ1-1,few,ASSFTRGQGGTEAF
TRBV6-1,TRBJ1-3,NA,ASRPLTRSGNTIY
TRBV19,TRBJ1-5,NA,ASSSWDRSFDQPQH
TRBV5-4,TRBJ2-5,few,ASTMGQGETQY
TRBV5-1,TRBJ2-6,NA,ASSTGQGTGGANVLT
TRBV30,TRBJ1-2,NA,AWTLGVTKFEGYT
TRBV10-1,TRBJ2-3,NA,ASSELGLAGGDTQY
TRBV7-8,TRBJ2-7,NA,ASSHGTSGRPYEQY
TRBV7-2,TRBJ1-2,NA,ASSQAHLPRGYT
TRBV9,TRBJ1-3,once,ASSLGNTIY
TRBV28,TRBJ2-7,NA,ASSPWTSGTPLGTYEQY
TRBV29-1,TRBJ1-2,NA,SANPTGSYGYT
TRBV15,TRBJ1-2,NA,ATSRGGLDGYT
TRBV28,TRBJ2-7,NA,ASRSVYEQY